Listed below are T cell receptor beta chains from one sample, sequenced in a study of T-cell reconstitution after alpha-beta-depleted transplantation in children. Each CDR3 protein is one row after TCRdb ran MiXCR on the PCR reads. The sample holds around 700,000 distinct CDR3 sequences, approximately 14% seen once. The sequences come from PBMCs, collected before TCRalphabeta/CD19-depleted stem cell transplant. Receptor source: a girl aged 2-10 years with congenital amegakaryocytic thrombocytopenia, due to receive a stem cell transplant. CDR3s include the opening cysteine and the closing phenylalanine or tryptophan. Each record gives: J gene, V gene, CDR3 length, D gene, clone size, CDR3 protein, CDR3 DNA. D genes are given only for firm matches. Rows may omit the clone size; those that give it use once, few, many or a size class.

>TRBJ2-1|TRBV20-1|14|NA|few
CSASDELYYNEQFF
TGCAGTGCTAGTGATGAATTATACTACAATGAGCAGTTCTTC
>TRBJ2-3|TRBV12-3/TRBV12-4|16|TRBD2|NA
CASSHIAGVNTDTQYF
TGTGCCAGCAGCCACATAGCGGGAGTGAACACAGATACGCAGTATTTT
>TRBJ2-5|TRBV12-3/TRBV12-4|16|TRBD2|few
CASSRGASGRMETQYF
TGTGCCAGCAGTAGGGGGGCTAGCGGGAGAATGGAGACCCAGTACTTC
>TRBJ2-7|TRBV3-1|13|NA|few
CASSQVLNYEQYF
TGTGCCAGCAGCCAAGTCCTAAACTACGAGCAGTACTTC
>TRBJ1-1|TRBV4-1|16|NA|many
CASSQVSPPMNTEAFF
TGCGCCAGCAGCCAAGTAAGTCCACCGATGAACACTGAAGCTTTCTTT
>TRBJ2-1|TRBV7-3|17|TRBD1|many
CASSFLPGQGLYNEQFF
TGTGCCAGCAGCTTTCTCCCGGGACAGGGTCTTTACAATGAGCAGTTCTTC
>TRBJ2-1|TRBV20-1|15|TRBD2|many
CSARRTSGSHNEQFF
TGCAGTGCTAGAAGGACTAGCGGGAGCCACAATGAGCAGTTCTTC
>TRBJ2-5|TRBV5-1|14|NA|many
CASSPARVQETQYF
TGCGCCAGCAGCCCGGCCCGGGTCCAAGAGACCCAGTACTTC
>TRBJ1-1|TRBV29-1|17|NA|many
CSVEYYTPGQKNTEAFF
TGCAGCGTTGAATACTATACTCCGGGACAAAAGAACACTGAAGCTTTCTTT
>TRBJ2-3|TRBV5-1|17|NA|many
CASSLGLKLPLADTQYF
TGCGCCAGCAGCTTGGGACTAAAGTTGCCTTTGGCAGATACGCAGTATTTT
>TRBJ1-2|TRBV6-1|16|NA|few
CASSEGYTTGDYGYTF
TGTGCCAGCAGTGAAGGGTATACTACAGGCGACTATGGCTACACCTTC
>TRBJ2-1|TRBV10-3|15|NA|many
CATKEVAGSYNEQFF
TGTGCCACCAAAGAGGTGGCCGGGTCCTACAATGAGCAGTTCTTC
>TRBJ2-2|TRBV29-1|14|NA|few
CSGAAPGWGGELFF
TGCAGCGGGGCTGCTCCCGGATGGGGCGGGGAGCTGTTTTTT
>TRBJ2-7|TRBV20-1|13|NA|many
CSARGRVSYEQYF
TGCAGTGCTAGGGGACGGGTGTCCTACGAGCAGTACTTC
>TRBJ2-2|TRBV2|15|NA|NA
CASNTFQGYTGELFF
TGTGCCAGCAACACGTTCCAGGGATACACCGGGGAGCTGTTTTTT
>TRBJ2-2|TRBV12-3/TRBV12-4|13|NA|few
CASTQIESGELFF
TGTGCCAGCACCCAAATAGAGTCCGGGGAGCTGTTTTTT